The 17 T cell receptor beta chains listed next were all sequenced from one sample in a study of blood T cell repertoires in COVID-19. Using immunoSEQ multiplex PCR, the repertoire was profiled, and TCRdb retains in-frame clones only, with some absent. Of under 250,000 clones listed, about 82% are singletons. The material sequenced was PBMCs or T cells enriched from blood (not recorded which). These receptors were taken from a woman between 50 and 59 years old with acute COVID-19.

The chain joins TRBV30 to TRBJ2-7; tentative D call: TRBD1 (5 bases). V was pared by 0 bases and J by 9 bases, with 18 bases between. Germline loops: CDR1 GTSNPN, CDR2 SVGIG (reference sequence). The CDR3 is 14 amino acids. The CDR3 here is CAWSVDWTPRRQYF. The CDR3 DNA is TGTGCCTGGAGTGTAGATTGGACACCGAGAAGGCAGTACTTC.

This chain links TRBV30 with TRBJ1-3; D is uncertain. Germline assignment: CDR1 GTSNPN and CDR2 SVGIG (reference sequence). The CDR3 loop spans 15 amino acids. V was cut by 2 bases and J by 2 bases, with 13 bases left in between. Here the CDR3 DNA reads TGTGCCTGGAGTCCCCGACTGATTACTGGAAACACCATATATTTT. Translating it yields CAWSPRLITGNTIYF.

CDR3: CASSPSTDNYGYTF. Here the CDR3 DNA reads TGTGCCAGCAGCCCATCTACAGATAACTATGGCTACACCTTC. J is TRBJ1-2 and V is TRBV9, with D hard to call. CDR3 size: 14 residues. The V gene's germline CDR1 is SGDLS and CDR2 YYNGEE. The V end was cut by 4 bases, the J end by 1 base, with 11 bases between.

The genes are TRBV19 and TRBJ2-3, with a possible D match to TRBD2 (6 bases). In germline, CDR1 is LNHDA, CDR2 SQIVND (reference sequence). This CDR3 is built from 15 residues. V lost 6 bases and J 0 bases, leaving 13 bases between the germline ends. The CDR3 bases are TGTGCCAGTAGGATCCGGGACTCTAGCACAGATACGCAGTATTTT. This codes for CASRIRDSSTDTQYF.

The V gene is TRBV27, the J gene TRBJ1-6, with D tentatively TRBD1 (5 bases). Per the germline V gene, CDR1 is MNHEY and CDR2 is SMNVEV (reference sequence). The CDR3 totals 15 residues. V gave up 1 base and J gave up 7 bases, with 11 bases separating them. CDR3 DNA sequence: TGTGCCAGCAGTTTATTACAGGCGAGGAATTCACCCCTCCACTTT. Protein product: CASSLLQARNSPLHF.

The V call is TRBV6-2 or TRBV6-3, the J call TRBJ1-5; TRBD1 matches 8 bases. The CDR3 is 17 residues long. In germline, CDR1 is MNHEY, CDR2 SVGEGT. Trimming cost V 6 bases and J 3 bases; bases outside gene matches: 13. In DNA form, the CDR3 reads TGTGCCAGCAGCCGGAAAGCCGGGACAGGTGCCAATCAGCCCCAGCATTTT. It specifies CASSRKAGTGANQPQHF.

The rearrangement links TRBV11-1 to TRBJ2-3, with 8 nucleotides matching TRBD2. The junction had 7 bases not matched to a gene; V was cut back by 5 bases and J by 0 bases. Germline V gene data show CDR1 as SGHAT and CDR2 as FQDESV (reference sequence). The CDR3 loop spans 16 amino acids. The CDR3 DNA follows: TGTGCCAGCAGCCCTGGACTAGCCCTTAGCACAGATACGCAGTATTTT. Protein product: CASSPGLALSTDTQYF.

This chain connects TRBV29-1 to TRBJ2-3, with TRBD2 matching 14 bases. This CDR3 region has 17 residues. V was clipped by 6 bases and J by 0 bases; unmatched bases: 8. In germline, CDR1 is SQVTM, CDR2 ANQGSEA. For the CDR3, the DNA is TGCAGCGTCATGGGACTAGCGGGAGCCTCTAGCACAGATACGCAGTATTTT. Translation gives CSVMGLAGASSTDTQYF.

This clone was seen a single time. This chain links TRBV15 with TRBJ1-2, with 7 positions matching TRBD1. This CDR3 has 14 residues. The trim removed 4 bases at V and 3 bases at J, leaving 5 bases unmatched. Germline loops: CDR1 LNHNV, CDR2 YYDKDF (reference sequence). CDR3 DNA sequence: TGTGCCACCAGCACCCTTACAGGGGACTATGGCTACACCTTC. Translation: CATSTLTGDYGYTF.

CDR3 loop: CASSLGSRNEQFF. The CDR3 nucleotides read TGTGCCAGCAGCTTGGGTTCCCGTAATGAGCAGTTCTTC. V gene TRBV5-6 combines with J gene TRBJ2-1; no clear D gene. From germline, CDR1 is SGHDT and CDR2 YYEEEE. The length of the CDR3 is 13 residues. The ends were cut back, 0 bases at V and 7 bases at J, with 8 bases in the middle.

The J gene is TRBJ1-5, the V gene TRBV9, with 8 bases matching TRBD1. Looked up from germline, CDR1 is SGDLS and CDR2 is YYNGEE. The CDR3 is 11 residues long. Trimming at V came to 9 bases and at J to 6 bases, leaving 2 bases not matched to a gene. CDR3 bases: TGTGCCACCCAGGGGGCTCAGCCCCAGCATTTT. Protein: CATQGAQPQHF.

CDR3: CASSFGGASGNTIYF. CDR3 DNA: TGTGCCAGCAGCTTCGGGGGGGCCTCCGGAAACACCATATATTTT. The V gene is TRBV7-2, the J gene TRBJ1-3; D is possibly TRBD1 (6 bases). V lost 3 bases and J 4 bases, leaving 13 bases between the germline ends. CDR1 and CDR2 from the germline V gene are SGHTA and FQGNSA. This CDR3 is 15 amino acids long.

The rearrangement joins TRBV6-1 to TRBJ1-5; a possible D gene is TRBD1 (6 bases). CDR1 MNHNS and CDR2 SASEGT come from the germline V gene. Trimming pared 2 bases from V and 0 bases from J, leaving 17 bases between. The CDR3 length is 18 residues. As DNA, the CDR3 is TGTGCCAGCAGTGAATTGAGGGGGTACGCAAATAGCAATCAGCCCCAGCATTTT. It translates to CASSELRGYANSNQPQHF.

V gene TRBV19 combines with J gene TRBJ1-2; D call uncertain. The CDR3 length is 13 residues. The ends were cut back, 3 bases at V and 2 bases at J, with 7 bases in the middle. Germline V lookup: CDR1 LNHDA, CDR2 SQIVND (reference sequence). In DNA form, the CDR3 reads TGTGCCAGTAGTATGGGCCTCAACTATGGCTACACCTTC. Its translation is CASSMGLNYGYTF.

About this clone: The same CDR3 also results from other DNA sequences found in this sample. The chain joins TRBV2 to TRBJ2-7; the D is unclear. This CDR3 contains 14 residues. The germline V and J ends were trimmed by 2 bases and 2 bases, with 10 bases remaining between them. The germline V gene has CDR1 SNHLY and CDR2 FYNNEI. CDR3 sequence: CASSESVLAYEQYF. The CDR3, as DNA: TGTGCCAGCAGTGAATCGGTCCTGGCCTACGAGCAGTACTTC. Filled out from reference TRBV2 and TRBJ2-7, the complete variable domain reads EPEVTQTPSHQVTQMGQEVILRCVPISNHLYFYWYRQILGQKVEFLVSFYNNEISEKSEIFDDQFSVERPDGSNFTLKIRSTKLEDSAMYFCASSESVLAYEQYFGPGTRLTVT.

This chain links TRBV18 with TRBJ2-3; D unclear. V was cut by 0 bases and J by 4 bases, with 17 bases left in between. The length of the CDR3 is 17 residues. Per germline, CDR1 KGHSH and CDR2 LQKENI. CDR3 sequence reads: CASSPPGTIAQADTQYF. The CDR3 DNA reads TGTGCCAGCTCACCACCGGGCACAATTGCACAAGCAGATACGCAGTATTTT. Variable domain in full (rest from reference TRBV18 and TRBJ2-3): NAGVMQNPRHLVRRRGQEARLRCSPMKGHSHVYWYRQLPEEGLKFMVYLQKENIIDESGMPKERFSAEFPKEGPSILRIQQVVRGDSAAYFCASSPPGTIAQADTQYFGPGTRLTVL.

The chain recombines TRBV6-2 or TRBV6-3 with TRBJ2-5; 8 positions agree with TRBD2. Trimming cost V 0 bases and J 9 bases; bases outside gene matches: 15. Germline assignment: CDR1 MNHEY and CDR2 SVGEGT. This CDR3 comprises 17 residues. The CDR3 loop is CASSYSGLAGSSGAQYF. CDR3 bases: TGTGCCAGCAGTTACTCGGGGCTAGCGGGCTCTTCCGGGGCCCAGTACTTC.